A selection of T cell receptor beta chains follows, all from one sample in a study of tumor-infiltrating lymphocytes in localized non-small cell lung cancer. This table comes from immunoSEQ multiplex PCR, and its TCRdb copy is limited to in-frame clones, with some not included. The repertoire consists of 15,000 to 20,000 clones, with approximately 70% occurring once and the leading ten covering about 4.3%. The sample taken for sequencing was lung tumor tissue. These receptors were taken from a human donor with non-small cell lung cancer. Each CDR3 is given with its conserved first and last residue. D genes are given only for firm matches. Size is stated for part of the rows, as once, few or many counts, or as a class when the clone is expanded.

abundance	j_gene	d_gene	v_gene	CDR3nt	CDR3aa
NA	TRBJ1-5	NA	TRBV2	TGTGCCAGCAGTGTATCAGACAGTCGCAATCAGCCCCAGCATTTT	CASSVSDSRNQPQHF
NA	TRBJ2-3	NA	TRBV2	TGTGCCAGCAGTGACCTACAGAGCACAGATACGCAGTATTTT	CASSDLQSTDTQYF
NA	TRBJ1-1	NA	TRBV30	TGTGCCTGGAACAGGGAGAACACTGAAGCTTTCTTT	CAWNRENTEAFF
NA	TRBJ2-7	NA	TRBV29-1	TGCAGCGTTGTATTCGGGCTAGCCGGGTTCGAGCAGTACTTC	CSVVFGLAGFEQYF
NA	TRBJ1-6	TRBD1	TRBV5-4	TGTGCCAGCAGCGGGGGACAGACCTCCAATTCACCCCTCCACTTT	CASSGGQTSNSPLHF
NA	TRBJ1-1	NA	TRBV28	TGTGCCAGCACCCCGGGTGGGGGTCGGGGCACTGAAGCTTTCTTT	CASTPGGGRGTEAFF
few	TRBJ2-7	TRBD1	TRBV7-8	TGTGCCAGCAGCTCCCTTGCGGGACAGGGGGTCGGCGAGCAGTACTTC	CASSSLAGQGVGEQYF
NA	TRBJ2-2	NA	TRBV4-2	TGTGCCAGCAGCTTGGGCGGGACCGACACCGGGGAGCTGTTTTTT	CASSLGGTDTGELFF
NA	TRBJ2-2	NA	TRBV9	TGTGCCAGCAGCCCCGGGACTGATTGGCCCGGGGAGCTGTTTTTT	CASSPGTDWPGELFF
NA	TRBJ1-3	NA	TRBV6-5	TGTGCCAGCAGCCGGACGGAAGGAAACACCATATATTTT	CASSRTEGNTIYF
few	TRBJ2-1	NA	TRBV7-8	TGTGCCAGCCGAGAGGCTCTTGATTACAATGAGCAGTTCTTC	CASREALDYNEQFF
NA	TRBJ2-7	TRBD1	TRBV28	TGTGCCAGCAGACACGGTACAGGGGGCGCCTACGAGCAGTACTTC	CASRHGTGGAYEQYF
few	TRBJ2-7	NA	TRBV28	TGTGCCAGCAGCACATCTAGGTATCGGGACTTC	CASSTSRYRDF
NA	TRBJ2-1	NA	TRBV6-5	TGTGCCAGCAGTTACTCCCCTACAGGGAGCGATGAGCAGTTCTTC	CASSYSPTGSDEQFF
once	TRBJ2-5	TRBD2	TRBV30	TGTGCCTGGAGTGGGCTAGCGGGAGAGACCCAGTACTTC	CAWSGLAGETQYF
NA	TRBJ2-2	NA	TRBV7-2	TGTGCCAGCAGCGCGACCAGGACCGGGGAGCTGTTTTTT	CASSATRTGELFF
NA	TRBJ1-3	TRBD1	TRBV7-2	TGTGCCAGCAGCTACCGACAGGGCTCTGGAAACACCATATATTTT	CASSYRQGSGNTIYF
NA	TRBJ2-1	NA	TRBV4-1	TGCGCCAGCAGCCAAGAGTGGACCCGGGATGAGCAGTTCTTC	CASSQEWTRDEQFF
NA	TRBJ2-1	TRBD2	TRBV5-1	TGCGCCAGCAGCGTGACTAGCGGGAGGGCCGGCAATGAGCAGTTCTTC	CASSVTSGRAGNEQFF
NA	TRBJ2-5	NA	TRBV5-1	TGCGCCAGCAGCTTGGGCGGGTTCGAGGAGACCCAGTACTTC	CASSLGGFEETQYF
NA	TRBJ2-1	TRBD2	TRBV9	TGTGCCAGCAGCGTAGGCAGCGGGAGTAACGGTGAGCAGTTCTTC	CASSVGSGSNGEQFF
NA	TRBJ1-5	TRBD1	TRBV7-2	TGTGCCAGCAGCCCGGGGGACAGGGTGTTTATGAATCAGCCCCAGCATTTT	CASSPGDRVFMNQPQHF
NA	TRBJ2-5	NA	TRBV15	TGTGCCACCAGCAGAGATACCCGGGACCCCGAGACCCAGTACTTC	CATSRDTRDPETQYF
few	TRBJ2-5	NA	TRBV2	TGTGCCAGCAGTGAAGCGTGGGCCCAAGAGACCCAGTACTTC	CASSEAWAQETQYF
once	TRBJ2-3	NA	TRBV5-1	TGCGCCAGCAGCTTGTGGGGATATAGCACAGATACGCAGTATTTT	CASSLWGYSTDTQYF
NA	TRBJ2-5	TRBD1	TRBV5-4	TGTGCCACCATGAAACGACAGGGGGATGGAGAGACCCAGTACTTC	CATMKRQGDGETQYF